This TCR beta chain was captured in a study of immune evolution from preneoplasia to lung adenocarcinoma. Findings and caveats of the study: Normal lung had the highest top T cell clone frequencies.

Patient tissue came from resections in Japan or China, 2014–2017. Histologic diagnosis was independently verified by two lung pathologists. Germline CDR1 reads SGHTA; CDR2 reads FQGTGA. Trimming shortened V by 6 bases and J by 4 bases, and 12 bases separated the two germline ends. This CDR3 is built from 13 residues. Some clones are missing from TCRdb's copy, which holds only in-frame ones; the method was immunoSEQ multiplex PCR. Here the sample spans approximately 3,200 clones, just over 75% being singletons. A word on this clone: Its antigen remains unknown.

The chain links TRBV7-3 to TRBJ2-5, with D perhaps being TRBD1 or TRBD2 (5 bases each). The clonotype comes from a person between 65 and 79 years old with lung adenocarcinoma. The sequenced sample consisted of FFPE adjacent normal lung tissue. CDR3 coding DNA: TGTGCCAGCAGTCGGGGCGTGGGAGAGACCCAGTACTTC. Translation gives CASSRGVGETQYF.